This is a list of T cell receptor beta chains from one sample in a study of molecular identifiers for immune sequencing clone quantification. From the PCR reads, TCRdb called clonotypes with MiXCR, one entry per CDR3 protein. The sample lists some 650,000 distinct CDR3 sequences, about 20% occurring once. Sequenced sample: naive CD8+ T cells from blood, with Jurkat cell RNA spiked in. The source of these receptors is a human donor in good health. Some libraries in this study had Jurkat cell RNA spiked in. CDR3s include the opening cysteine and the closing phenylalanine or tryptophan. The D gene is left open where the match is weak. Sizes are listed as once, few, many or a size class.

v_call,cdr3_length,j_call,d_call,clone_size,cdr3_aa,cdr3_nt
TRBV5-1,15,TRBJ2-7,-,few,CASSLDSSSDYEQYF,TGCGCCAGCAGCTTGGATTCTAGCTCCGACTACGAGCAGTACTTC
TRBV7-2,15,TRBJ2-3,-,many,CASSLGQMSTDTQYF,TGTGCCAGCAGCTTAGGCCAGATGAGCACAGATACGCAGTATTTT
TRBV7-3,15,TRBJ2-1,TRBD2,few,CASSVTSGPHNEQFF,TGTGCCAGCAGCGTCACTAGCGGGCCCCACAATGAGCAGTTCTTC
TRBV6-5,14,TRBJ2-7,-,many,CASSLPGATYEQYF,TGTGCCAGCAGTTTACCCGGGGCCACCTACGAGCAGTACTTC
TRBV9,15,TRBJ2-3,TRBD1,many,CASSVGQGARDTQYF,TGTGCCAGCAGCGTAGGACAGGGGGCTCGGGATACGCAGTATTTT
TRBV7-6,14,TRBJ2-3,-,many,CASSPLLGRDTQYF,TGTGCCAGCAGCCCCCTCCTCGGGCGAGATACGCAGTATTTT
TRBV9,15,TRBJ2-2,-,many,CASSTDWDEPGELFF,TGTGCCAGCAGCACCGACTGGGACGAGCCCGGGGAGCTGTTTTTT
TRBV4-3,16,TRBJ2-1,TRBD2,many,CASSQDLSGTINEQFF,TGCGCCAGCAGCCAAGATCTAAGCGGGACTATCAATGAGCAGTTCTTC
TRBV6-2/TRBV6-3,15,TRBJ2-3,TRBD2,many,CASSVLAGGPDTQYF,TGTGCCAGCAGTGTCCTAGCGGGGGGGCCGGATACGCAGTATTTT
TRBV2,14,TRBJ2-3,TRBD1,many,CASRTGQGSDTQYF,TGTGCCAGCAGGACGGGACAGGGCTCAGATACGCAGTATTTT
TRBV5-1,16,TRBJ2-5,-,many,CASSLRSWQNQETQYF,TGCGCCAGCAGCTTGAGATCCTGGCAGAACCAAGAGACCCAGTACTTC
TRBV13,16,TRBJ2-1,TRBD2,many,CASSLRTSGSLNEQFF,TGTGCCAGCAGTTTGAGGACTAGCGGGAGTTTAAATGAGCAGTTCTTC
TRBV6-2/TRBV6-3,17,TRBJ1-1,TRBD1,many,CASSYSGRGFVNTEAFF,TGTGCCAGCAGTTACTCGGGCAGGGGGTTCGTGAACACTGAAGCTTTCTTT
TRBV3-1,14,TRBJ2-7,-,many,CASSPEARVFEQYF,TGTGCCAGCAGCCCGGAGGCCAGGGTCTTCGAGCAGTACTTC
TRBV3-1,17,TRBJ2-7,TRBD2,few,CASSWGLAGGSTDEQYF,TGTGCCAGCAGTTGGGGACTAGCGGGAGGGAGCACCGACGAGCAGTACTTC
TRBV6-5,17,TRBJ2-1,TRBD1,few,CASSYPQPGQGYNEQFF,TGTGCCAGCAGTTACCCGCAACCGGGACAGGGCTACAATGAGCAGTTCTTC
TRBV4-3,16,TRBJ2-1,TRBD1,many,CASSQDRAQGAYEQFF,TGCGCCAGCAGCCAAGATCGGGCGCAGGGGGCATATGAGCAGTTCTTC